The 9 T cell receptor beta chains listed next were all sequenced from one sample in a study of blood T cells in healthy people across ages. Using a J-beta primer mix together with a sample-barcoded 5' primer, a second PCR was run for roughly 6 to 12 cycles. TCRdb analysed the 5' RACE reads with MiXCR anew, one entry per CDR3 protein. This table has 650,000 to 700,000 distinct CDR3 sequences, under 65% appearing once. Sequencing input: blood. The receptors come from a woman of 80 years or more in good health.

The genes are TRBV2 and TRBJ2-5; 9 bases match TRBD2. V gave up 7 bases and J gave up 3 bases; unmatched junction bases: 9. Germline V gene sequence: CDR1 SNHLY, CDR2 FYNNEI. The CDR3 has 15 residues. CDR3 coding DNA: TGTGCCAGCAAACAGAGCGGGGGGCCCAAAGAGACCCAGTACTTC. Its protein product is CASKQSGGPKETQYF.

Written as DNA, the CDR3 is TGTGCCATCAGTCTCGGACAGGGGGACTACGAGCAGTACTTC. It yields the protein CAISLGQGDYEQYF. V gene TRBV10-3 combines with J gene TRBJ2-7; 10 bases are shared with TRBD1. In germline, CDR1 is ENHRY, CDR2 SYGVKD. The CDR3 extends over 14 amino acids. V shed 5 bases and J 3 bases; nucleotides not matched to a gene: 4.

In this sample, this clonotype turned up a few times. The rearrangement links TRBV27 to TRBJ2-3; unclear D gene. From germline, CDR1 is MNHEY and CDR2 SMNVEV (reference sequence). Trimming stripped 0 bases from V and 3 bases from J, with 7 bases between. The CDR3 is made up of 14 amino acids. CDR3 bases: TGTGCCAGCAGTTTATCGCAAGCGACAGATACGCAGTATTTT. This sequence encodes CASSLSQATDTQYF.

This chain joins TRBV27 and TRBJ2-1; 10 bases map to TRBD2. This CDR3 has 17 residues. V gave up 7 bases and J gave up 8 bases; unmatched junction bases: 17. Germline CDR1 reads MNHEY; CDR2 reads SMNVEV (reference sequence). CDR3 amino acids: CASKTGASGRVRDEQFF. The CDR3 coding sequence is TGTGCCAGCAAGACTGGGGCTAGCGGGAGAGTCCGGGATGAGCAGTTCTTC.

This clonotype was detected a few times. CDR3 DNA: TGTGCCAGCGCCCGGGACCTACAAGAGACCCAGTACTTC. Residues: CASARDLQETQYF. The rearrangement uses TRBV2 and TRBJ2-5, with D perhaps assigned TRBD1 or TRBD2 (5 bases each). The germline V and J ends were trimmed by 8 bases and 2 bases, with 12 bases remaining between them. CDR1 is SNHLY and CDR2 is FYNNEI in the germline V gene. The CDR3 is 13 residues long.

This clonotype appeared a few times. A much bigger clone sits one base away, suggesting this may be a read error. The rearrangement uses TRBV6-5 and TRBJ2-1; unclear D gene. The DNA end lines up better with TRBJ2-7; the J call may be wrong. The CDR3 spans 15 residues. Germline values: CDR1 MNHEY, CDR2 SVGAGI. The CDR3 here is CASSYSIPQYNEQYF. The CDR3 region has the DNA TGTGCCAGCAGTTACTCGATCCCACAGTACAATGAGCAGTACTTC.

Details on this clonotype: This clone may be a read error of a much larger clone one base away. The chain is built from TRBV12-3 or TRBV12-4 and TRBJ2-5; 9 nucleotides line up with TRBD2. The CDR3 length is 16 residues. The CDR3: CASTLGASGKRETLYF. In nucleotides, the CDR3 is TGTGCCAGCACCCTCGGGGCTAGCGGGAAACGGGAGACCCTGTACTTC.

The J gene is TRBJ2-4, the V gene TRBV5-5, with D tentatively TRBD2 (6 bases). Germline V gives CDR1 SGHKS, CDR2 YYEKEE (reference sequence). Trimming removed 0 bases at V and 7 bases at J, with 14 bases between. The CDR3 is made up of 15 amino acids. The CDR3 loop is CASSLVPGGGNIQYF. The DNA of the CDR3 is TGTGCCAGCAGCTTGGTACCGGGTGGAGGGAACATTCAGTACTTC. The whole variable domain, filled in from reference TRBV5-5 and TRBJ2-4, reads DAGVTQSPTHLIKTRGQQVTLRCSPISGHKSVSWYQQVLGQGPQFIFQYYEKEERGRGNFPDRFSARQFPNYSSELNVNALLLGDSALYLCASSLVPGGGNIQYFGAGTRLSVL.

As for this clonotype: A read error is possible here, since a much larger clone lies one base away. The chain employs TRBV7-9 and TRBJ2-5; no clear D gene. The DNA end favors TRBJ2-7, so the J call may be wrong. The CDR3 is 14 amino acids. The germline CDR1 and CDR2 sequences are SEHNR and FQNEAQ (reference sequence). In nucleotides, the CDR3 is TGTGCCAGCAGCTTAGGAGTAGAGTACTACGAGCAGTACTTC. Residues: CASSLGVEYYEQYF.